Given below is one T cell receptor beta chain in context. The antigen remains undetermined. Use of 60 Vbeta and 13 Jbeta primers characterized the PCR. Authors' processing steps: It was a later analysis that counted roughly 80 million unique TCR beta chains, of which some 9.9 million were shared. The assay was immunoSEQ multiplex PCR, and TCRdb's table has in-frame clones only and misses some. V, J and clone size were drawn from that table, and D and trimming were deduced from the DNA. Of around 130,000 clones detected, just under 85% appear once; the ten largest clones hold approximately 3%. From germline, CDR1 is MNHEY and CDR2 SMNVEV (reference sequence). J lost 4 bases, V lost 4 bases, and 3 bases had no gene match. The CDR3 is made up of 13 amino acids. These data come from a study of cytomegalovirus exposure and HLA in healthy donors. General observations from the study: Reports state that TCR beta sequences accurately predicted most subjects' HLA-A and HLA-B alleles. Cytomegalovirus-associated TCR beta chains were listed, numbering 164. Serostatus for CMV was the only available immune exposure information.

Sequences were obtained from PBMCs. This chain joins TRBV27 and TRBJ1-2; 7 nucleotides match TRBD1. This clonotype was obtained from a boy aged 2 to 10 in good health and CMV-seronegative. The CDR3 DNA is TGTGCCAGCAGTTACAGGGGCCCCTATGGCTACACCTTC. Its protein product is CASSYRGPYGYTF.